A selection of T cell receptor beta chains follows, all from one sample in a study of shared clonotypes between healthy human individuals. The repertoire was sequenced with immunoSEQ multiplex PCR; TCRdb's copy has only in-frame clones and lacks some. The sample holds about 1.9 million clones, 80% to 95% seen once. Source material: naive CD8+ T cells from PBMCs. These receptors were taken from a young man in good health. Some clones in this sample may be carry-over from other donors' samples. Each CDR3 is given with its conserved first and last residue. The D gene is left open where the match is weak. Where a row states a size, it is once, few, many or the class of an expanded clone; other rows omit it.

>TRBJ2-1|NA|NA|TRBV7-3
TGTGCCAGCAGCACGCTTACTAGATTACGCAATGAGCAGTTCTTC
CASSTLTRLRNEQFF
>TRBJ2-7|NA|NA|TRBV28
TGTGCCAGCAGTTTGACGGCCAGCCGGGTTGGGGAGTACTTC
CASSLTASRVGEYF
>TRBJ2-1|NA|NA|TRBV6-5
TGTGCCAGCGTCAGGGGCAATGAGCAGTTCTTC
CASVRGNEQFF
>TRBJ2-3|NA|once|TRBV7-9
TGTGCCAGCAGCCCCGACAGGAGAGATACGCAGTATTTT
CASSPDRRDTQYF
>TRBJ2-7|NA|NA|TRBV7-9
TGTGCCAGCAGCTTCTGGGACGTAACCTCCTACGAGCAGTACTTC
CASSFWDVTSYEQYF
>TRBJ1-2|NA|NA|TRBV10-3
TGTGCCATCAGTGAGTCGATCACAGGGACATCAGGTGGCTACACCTTC
CAISESITGTSGGYTF
>TRBJ2-4|NA|once|TRBV4-2
TGTGCCAGCAGCTCCCTAGACCCTGTAGCCAAAAACATTCAGTACTTC
CASSSLDPVAKNIQYF
>TRBJ2-7|NA|NA|TRBV28
TGTGCCAGCAGTCCGGCAGGGTCCTCCTACGAGCAGTACTTC
CASSPAGSSYEQYF
>TRBJ2-7|NA|NA|TRBV5-4
TGTGCCAGCAGCTTTTCAGGCGAGCAGTACTTC
CASSFSGEQYF
>TRBJ2-7|NA|NA|TRBV27
TGTGCCACCACAGGGTTAGGGAGGAACGAGCAGTACTTC
CATTGLGRNEQYF
>TRBJ2-1|NA|NA|TRBV7-9
TGTGCCAGCAGCGAAAGGAGGAAACTAGACGATGGTGAGCAGTTCTTC
CASSERRKLDDGEQFF
>TRBJ2-3|NA|NA|TRBV15
TGTGCCACCAGCAGCCCCAGGAGAGACAAAACAGATACGCAGTATTTT
CATSSPRRDKTDTQYF
>TRBJ2-7|NA|NA|TRBV7-9
TGTGCCAGCGAGAACCTGGGCCACGAGCAGTACTTC
CASENLGHEQYF
>TRBJ2-1|NA|once|TRBV13
TGTGCCAGCAGCCGAGGGCGGTTCTCCTACAATGAGCAGTTCTTC
CASSRGRFSYNEQFF
>TRBJ2-7|NA|NA|TRBV7-9
TGTGCCAGCAGCCCAGAGGGTTTAGGCGAGCAGTACTTC
CASSPEGLGEQYF
>TRBJ2-1|TRBD1|NA|TRBV7-8
TGTGCCAGCAGCTTAGCTTTGATTGGACAGGGATTTGACAATGAGCAGTTCTTC
CASSLALIGQGFDNEQFF
>TRBJ2-3|TRBD1|NA|TRBV5-1
TGCGCCAGCAGCCCCCGGGACAGGGGGTTCACAGATACGCAGTATTTT
CASSPRDRGFTDTQYF
>TRBJ2-7|TRBD1|NA|TRBV27
TGTGCCAGCAGACTGACAGGGGGCTTCCACGAGCAGTACTTC
CASRLTGGFHEQYF